Following are 3 T cell receptor beta chains from one sample sequenced in a study of cytomegalovirus exposure and HLA in healthy donors. Amplification used 60 Vbeta primers and 13 Jbeta primers. Clones were read by immunoSEQ multiplex PCR, and TCRdb kept only the in-frame ones, dropping some. This table holds just over 150,000 clones. Sequenced input: PBMCs. The origin of the receptors is a woman aged 60-75 years in good health and CMV-seronegative.

This chain connects TRBV5-1 to TRBJ1-3; the match to TRBD1 covers 8 bases. This CDR3 has 14 amino acids. Germline V gene sequence: CDR1 SGHRS, CDR2 YFSETQ. After removal of 5 bases from V and 4 bases from J, the junction contained 5 bases not matched to a gene. CDR3 in amino acids: CASRGQVDGNTIYF. CDR3 nucleotides: TGCGCCAGCAGGGGACAGGTAGACGGAAACACCATATATTTT.

CDR3 in amino acids: CASSRQENTEAFF. CDR3 DNA: TGTGCCAGCAGCCGACAGGAGAACACTGAAGCTTTCTTT. The chain combines TRBV6-1 with TRBJ1-1, with a possible D match to TRBD1 (6 bases). This CDR3 comprises 13 residues. The V gene lost 6 bases and the J gene lost 1 base, with 9 bases spanning the gap. CDR1 MNHNS and CDR2 SASEGT come from the germline V gene.

The rearrangement joins TRBV19 to TRBJ1-5; TRBD1 might be the D (6 bases). The CDR3 runs to 15 residues. Trimming left V 5 bases short and J 2 bases short, with 13 bases between. Germline CDR1 is LNHDA and CDR2 is SQIVND (reference sequence). The CDR3 DNA reads as TGTGCCAGTAGTCTCGACAGGATGGGCAATCAGCCCCAGCATTTT. Translated: CASSLDRMGNQPQHF.